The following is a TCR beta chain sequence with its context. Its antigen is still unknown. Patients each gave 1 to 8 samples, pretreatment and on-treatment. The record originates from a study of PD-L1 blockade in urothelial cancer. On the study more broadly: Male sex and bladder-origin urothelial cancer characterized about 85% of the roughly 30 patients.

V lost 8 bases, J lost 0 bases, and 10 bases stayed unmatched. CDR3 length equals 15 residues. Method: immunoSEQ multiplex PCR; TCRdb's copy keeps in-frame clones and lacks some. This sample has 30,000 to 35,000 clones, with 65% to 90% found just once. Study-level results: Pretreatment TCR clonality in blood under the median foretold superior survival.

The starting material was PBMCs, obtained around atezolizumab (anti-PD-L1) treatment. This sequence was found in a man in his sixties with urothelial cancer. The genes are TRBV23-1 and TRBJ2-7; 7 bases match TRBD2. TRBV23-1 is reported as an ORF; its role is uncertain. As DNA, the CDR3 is TGCGCCAGCTCCCCCTCCGGGACTAACTCCTACGAGCAGTACTTC. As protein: CASSPSGTNSYEQYF.